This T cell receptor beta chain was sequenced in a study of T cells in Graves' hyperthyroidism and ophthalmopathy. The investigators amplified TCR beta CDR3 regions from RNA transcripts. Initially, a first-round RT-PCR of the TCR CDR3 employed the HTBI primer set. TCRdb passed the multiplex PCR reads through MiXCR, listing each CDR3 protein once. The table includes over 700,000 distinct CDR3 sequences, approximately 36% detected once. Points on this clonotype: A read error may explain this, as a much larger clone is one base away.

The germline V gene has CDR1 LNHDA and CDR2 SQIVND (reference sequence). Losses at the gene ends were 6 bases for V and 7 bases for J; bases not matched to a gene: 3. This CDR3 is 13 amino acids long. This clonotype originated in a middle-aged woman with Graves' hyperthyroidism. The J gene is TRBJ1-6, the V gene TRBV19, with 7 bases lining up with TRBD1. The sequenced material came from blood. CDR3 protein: CASRPGQNSPLHF. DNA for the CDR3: TGTGCCAGTAGACCGGGACAGAATTCACCCCTCCACTTT.